The T cell receptor beta chain under discussion was sequenced for a study of CD8+ T cells in alopecia areata. Extracted RNA was reverse transcribed, and the resulting cDNA served as sequencing template. Profiled with immunoSEQ multiplex PCR; TCRdb holds only in-frame clones, not every one. The sample lists 140,000 to 150,000 clones, roughly 50% seen once, with roughly 6.8% in the top ten. Investigators sorted PBMCs to obtain both CD4+ and CD8+ T cells. The germline CDR1 and CDR2 sequences are SNHLY and FYNNEI. The CDR3 covers 16 residues. Losses at the gene ends were 6 bases for V and 4 bases for J; bases not matched to a gene: 6.

Sequenced: CD4+ T cells sorted from blood. The rearrangement joins TRBV2 to TRBJ2-2; 12 bases are a match to TRBD2. This sequence originates from a human donor with alopecia areata. CDR3 protein: CASRETSGRGTGELFF. CDR3 DNA: TGTGCCAGCAGGGAGACTAGCGGGAGAGGCACCGGGGAGCTGTTTTTT.